The TCR beta chain under discussion was sequenced for a study of T cell repertoires in cytomegalovirus infection. About the research overall: CMV infection together with matching HLA type was indicated by public TCR beta signatures.

This clonotype has ten or more counts. Antigen specificity is unknown. J was trimmed by 8 bases and V by 0 bases; bases with no gene match: 4. CDR3 length equals 14 residues. Germline V gene lookup returns CDR1 MNHEY and CDR2 SVGEGT. TCRdb reanalysed the reads using MiXCR and keeps one entry per CDR3 protein. The data show about 230,000 distinct CDR3 sequences, with 6.5% seen just once and roughly 6.5% held by the top ten. Findings of the study overall: HLA-C-restricted CMV clonotypes gave the most frequent clonotype in two of eight donors.

The V and J genes are TRBV6-2 or TRBV6-3 and TRBJ1-2, with 9 bases matching TRBD1. The TCR was taken from a human donor in good health (CMV status not recorded). Some clones in this sample may be carry-over from other donors' samples. Sequenced: PBMCs. Here the CDR3 reads CASSYSGQGGGYTF. The CDR3 nucleotides are TGTGCCAGCAGTTACTCGGGACAGGGAGGCGGCTACACCTTC.